Included here is one T cell receptor beta chain sequence, with context. Its antigen is currently unknown. The sample is drawn from a study of T cell responses to AZD1222 COVID-19 vaccine. Clones were sequenced by immunoSEQ multiplex PCR, and TCRdb holds only the in-frame ones, with some missing. The sample lists 150,000 to 200,000 clones; roughly 92% were seen once. Study-level results: Seropositive at baseline were only 5 or 6 AZD1222 recipients.

The CDR3 spans 14 residues. Germline CDR1 reads MNHNS; CDR2 reads SASEGT. Trimming pared 1 base from V and 7 bases from J, leaving 13 bases between. The origin of this receptor is an adult in good health. This chain connects TRBV6-1 to TRBJ2-5; a possible D gene is TRBD2 (6 bases). This specimen consisted of peripheral blood, obtained on day 0 of AZD1222 vaccination. The DNA of the CDR3 is TGTGCCAGCAGTGAAGTCGAGGGGCGGGGGACCCAGTACTTC. Its translation is CASSEVEGRGTQYF.